The entry below gives a single T cell receptor (beta chain) sequence along with its context. This sample stems from a study of control samples from healthy donors and cancer patients. TCRdb's copy holds only in-frame clones and misses some; the assay was immunoSEQ multiplex PCR. The top ten clones hold around a quarter of a sample with over 20,000 clones, 80% to 85% of them seen once. Sequences were obtained from PBMCs. This TCR was recovered from a man between 60 and 70 years old with colorectal cancer.

The CDR3 DNA reads TGTGCCAGCAGCTTCACACTGGGGGGAGGGGGACCCTCTGGAAACACCATATATTTT. Translation gives CASSFTLGGGGPSGNTIYF. The chain combines TRBV7-2 with TRBJ1-3; D might be TRBD1 (6 bases). Germline CDR1 SGHTA, CDR2 FQGNSA. V gave up 3 bases and J gave up 0 bases, with 21 bases separating them. The CDR3 sequence is 19 residues long.